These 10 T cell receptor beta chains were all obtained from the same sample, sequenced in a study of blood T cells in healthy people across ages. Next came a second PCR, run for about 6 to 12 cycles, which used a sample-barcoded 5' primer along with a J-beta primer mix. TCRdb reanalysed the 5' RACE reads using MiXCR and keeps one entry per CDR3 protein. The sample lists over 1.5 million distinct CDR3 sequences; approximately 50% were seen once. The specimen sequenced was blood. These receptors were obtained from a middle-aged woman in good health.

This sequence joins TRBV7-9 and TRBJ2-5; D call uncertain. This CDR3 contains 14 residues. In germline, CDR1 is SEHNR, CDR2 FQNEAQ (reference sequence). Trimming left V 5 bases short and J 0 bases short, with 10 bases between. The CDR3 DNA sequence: TGTGCCAGCAGCCCGTCCGAATACCAAGAGACCCAGTACTTC. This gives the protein CASSPSEYQETQYF.

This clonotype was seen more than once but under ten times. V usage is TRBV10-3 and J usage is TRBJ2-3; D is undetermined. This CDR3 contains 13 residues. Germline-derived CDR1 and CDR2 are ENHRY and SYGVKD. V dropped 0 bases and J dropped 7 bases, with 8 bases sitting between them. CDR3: CAISESSQHTQYF. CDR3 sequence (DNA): TGTGCCATCAGTGAGTCGAGTCAGCATACGCAGTATTTT.

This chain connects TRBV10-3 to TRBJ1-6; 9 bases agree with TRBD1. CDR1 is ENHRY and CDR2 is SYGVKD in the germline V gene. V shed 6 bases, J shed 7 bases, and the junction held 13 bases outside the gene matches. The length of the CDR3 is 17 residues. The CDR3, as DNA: TGTGCCATCAGCGAGACCGGGACAGGGCGTAGCAATTCACCCCTCCACTTT. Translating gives CAISETGTGRSNSPLHF.

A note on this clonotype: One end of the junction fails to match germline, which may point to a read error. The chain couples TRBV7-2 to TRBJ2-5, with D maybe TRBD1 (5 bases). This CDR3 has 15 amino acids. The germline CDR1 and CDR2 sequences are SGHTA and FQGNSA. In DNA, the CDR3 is TGTGCTAGCAGCTTAGTGGGGCGGAAAGAAGAGACCCAGTACTTC. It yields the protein CASSLVGRKEETQYF.

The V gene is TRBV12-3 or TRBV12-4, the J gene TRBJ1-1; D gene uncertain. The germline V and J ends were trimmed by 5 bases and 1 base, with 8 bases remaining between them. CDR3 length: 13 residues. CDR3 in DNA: TGTGCCAGCAGTCAGTACCCGAACACTGAAGCTTTCTTT. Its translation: CASSQYPNTEAFF.

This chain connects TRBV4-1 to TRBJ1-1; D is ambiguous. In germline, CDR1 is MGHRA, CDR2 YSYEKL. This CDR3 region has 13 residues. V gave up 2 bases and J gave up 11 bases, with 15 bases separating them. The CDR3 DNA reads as TGCGCCAGCAGCCAATTTCCCCTCGGGGATGCTTTCTTT. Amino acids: CASSQFPLGDAFF.

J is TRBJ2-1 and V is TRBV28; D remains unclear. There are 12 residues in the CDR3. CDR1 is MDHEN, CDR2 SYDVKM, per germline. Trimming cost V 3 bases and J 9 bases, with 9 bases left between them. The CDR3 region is CASSFSRTEQFF. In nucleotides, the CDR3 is TGTGCCAGCAGTTTTAGCCGGACTGAGCAGTTCTTC.

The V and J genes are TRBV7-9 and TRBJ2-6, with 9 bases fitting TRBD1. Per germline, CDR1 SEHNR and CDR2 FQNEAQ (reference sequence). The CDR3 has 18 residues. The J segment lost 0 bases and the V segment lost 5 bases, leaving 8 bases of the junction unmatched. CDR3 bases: TGTGCCAGCAGCGGGCGGGACAGGGATCCCTCTGGGGCCAACGTCCTGACTTTC. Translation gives CASSGRDRDPSGANVLTF.

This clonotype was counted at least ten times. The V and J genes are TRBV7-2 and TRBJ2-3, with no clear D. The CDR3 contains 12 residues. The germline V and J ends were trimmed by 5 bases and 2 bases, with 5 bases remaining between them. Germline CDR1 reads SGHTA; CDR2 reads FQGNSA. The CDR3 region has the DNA TGTGCCAGCAGCGCTCCCACAGATACGCAGTATTTT. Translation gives CASSAPTDTQYF.

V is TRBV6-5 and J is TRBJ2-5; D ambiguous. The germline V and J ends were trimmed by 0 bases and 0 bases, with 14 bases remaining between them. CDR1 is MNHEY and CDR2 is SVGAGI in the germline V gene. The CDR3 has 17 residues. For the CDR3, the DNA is TGTGCCAGCAGTTACTCGAAACAGATCAATTACCAAGAGACCCAGTACTTC. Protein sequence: CASSYSKQINYQETQYF.